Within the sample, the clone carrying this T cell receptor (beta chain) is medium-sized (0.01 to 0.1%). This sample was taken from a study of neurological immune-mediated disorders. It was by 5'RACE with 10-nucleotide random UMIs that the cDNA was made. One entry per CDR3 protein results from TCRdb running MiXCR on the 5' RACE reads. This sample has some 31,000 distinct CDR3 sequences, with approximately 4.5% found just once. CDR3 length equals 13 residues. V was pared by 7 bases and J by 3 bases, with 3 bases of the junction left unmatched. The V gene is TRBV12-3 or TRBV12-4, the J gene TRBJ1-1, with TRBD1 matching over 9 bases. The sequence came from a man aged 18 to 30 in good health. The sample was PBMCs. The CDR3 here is CASNRQGDTEAFF. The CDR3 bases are TGTGCCAGCAACCGACAGGGGGACACTGAAGCTTTCTTT.